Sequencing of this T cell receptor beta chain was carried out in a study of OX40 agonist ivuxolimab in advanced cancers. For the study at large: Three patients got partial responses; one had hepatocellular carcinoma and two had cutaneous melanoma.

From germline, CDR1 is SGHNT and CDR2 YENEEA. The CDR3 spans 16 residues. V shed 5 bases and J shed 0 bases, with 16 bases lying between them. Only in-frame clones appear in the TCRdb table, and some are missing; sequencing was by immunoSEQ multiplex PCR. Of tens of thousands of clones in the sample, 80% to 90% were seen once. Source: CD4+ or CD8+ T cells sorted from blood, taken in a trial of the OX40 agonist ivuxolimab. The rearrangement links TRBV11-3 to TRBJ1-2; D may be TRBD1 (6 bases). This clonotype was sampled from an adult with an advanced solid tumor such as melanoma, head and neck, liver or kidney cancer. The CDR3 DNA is TGTGCCAGCAGCCCCCCTCTAGGACAGTCTAACTATGGCTACACCTTC. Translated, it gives CASSPPLGQSNYGYTF.